This T cell receptor beta chain was profiled in a study of beta chain features in type 1 diabetes. Blood was collected once per donor into heparin, averaging approximately 110 mL. Sorting gave populations that all exceeded 95% purity. General study findings and limits: Significant though moderate, a shortening of TCRB CDR3s appeared in all four CD4+ subsets of Type 1 diabetes patients. The similarity of naive, central memory and Treg TCRB repertoires appeared greater among patients than among healthy donors. The VDJ junctions of type 1 diabetes patients carried fewer insertions and more deletions.

This clone was seen a handful of times. The antigen remains undetermined. Expressed TCRB transcripts were sequenced after all isolated RNA was converted to cDNA. The table came from immunoSEQ multiplex PCR; TCRdb's copy has only in-frame clones and leaves some out. This sample carries some 370,000 clones, 9.5% to 10% of them seen once, and the ten largest clones take less than 0.65%. The sequenced sample was central memory CD4+ T cells from blood. This TCR was sampled from a man aged 30-40 years with type 1 diabetes.

The CDR3 region is CASSWGRGGDEKLFF. In DNA form, the CDR3 reads TGTGCCAGCAGTTGGGGCAGGGGGGGCGATGAAAAACTGTTTTTT. This chain links TRBV28 with TRBJ1-4; 7 bases agree with TRBD1. This CDR3 contains 15 residues. The trim removed 4 bases at V and 6 bases at J, leaving 8 bases unmatched. Germline CDR1 reads MDHEN; CDR2 reads SYDVKM.